These T cell receptor beta chains were read from a single sample in a study of blood T cell repertoires in COVID-19. Sequenced by immunoSEQ multiplex PCR; TCRdb stores in-frame clones only, minus some. The sample has about 150,000 clones, 75% to 90% seen once. The specimen sequenced was peripheral blood. The receptor source for this set is a woman aged 40 to 49 with acute or convalescent COVID-19. Both conserved end residues are part of each CDR3. Fields, in order: D gene, J gene, clone size, V gene, CDR3 DNA, CDR3 protein. The D gene is left open where the match is weak. The size entry is marked missing in some rows and otherwise reads once, few, many or a size class.

TRBD2 TRBJ2-7 NA TRBV11-3 TGTGCCAGCAGCTTAAGGGTGGCTAGCGGGAACGACGAGCAGTACTTC CASSLRVASGNDEQYF
NA TRBJ2-5 NA TRBV18 TGTGCCAGCTCACCAAGAGGAGAGACCCAGTACTTC CASSPRGETQYF
TRBD1 TRBJ1-2 NA TRBV29-1 TGCAGCGTCGGGGACAGGGGAGAGAATGGCTACACCTTC CSVGDRGENGYTF
NA TRBJ2-3 NA TRBV5-1 TGCGCCAGCAGCTTGGCAAAACCGCTAGCGTCAACAGATACGCAGTATTTT CASSLAKPLASTDTQYF
NA TRBJ2-6 NA TRBV6-2/TRBV6-3 TGTGCCAGCAGCCTGACTAGCTCTGGGGCCAACGTCCTGACTTTC CASSLTSSGANVLTF
NA TRBJ1-6 NA TRBV6-5 TGTGCCAGCAGATCCAGAATCAATTCACCCCTCCACTTT CASRSRINSPLHF
NA TRBJ1-2 NA TRBV7-9 TGTGCCAGCAGCTTACCCCGGGACTATGGCTACACCTTC CASSLPRDYGYTF
NA TRBJ1-5 NA TRBV28 TGTGCCAGCAGGGACAGCGCGAGAACCAGTAGCAATCAGCCCCAGCATTTT CASRDSARTSSNQPQHF
NA TRBJ1-5 NA TRBV6-5 TGTGCCAGCAGTTACTCGAGTTTTGGCAATCAGCCCCAGCATTTT CASSYSSFGNQPQHF
NA TRBJ1-4 NA TRBV5-6 TGTGCCAGCAGCTTGGGAGTGCAAGAAAAACTGTTTTTT CASSLGVQEKLFF
TRBD1 TRBJ2-3 NA TRBV19 TGTGCCAGTAGTACCTTGGACAGGGGGATTGGTACAGATACGCAGTATTTT CASSTLDRGIGTDTQYF
NA TRBJ2-1 NA TRBV7-8 TGTGCCAGCAGCTTAGCGCGCGGGCTCAATGAGCAGTTCTTC CASSLARGLNEQFF
TRBD2 TRBJ2-3 NA TRBV27 TGTGCCAGCAGTTGGGCGGGAGGGACCACAGATACGCAGTATTTT CASSWAGGTTDTQYF
TRBD2 TRBJ2-7 NA TRBV2 TGTGCCTGCGGGAGATTAGCGACCTCCTACGAGCAGTACTTC CACGRLATSYEQYF
TRBD1 TRBJ1-2 NA TRBV3-1/TRBV3-2 TGTGCCAGCAGCAGCGGACAGGGCTATGGCTACACCTTC CASSSGQGYGYTF
NA TRBJ1-1 NA TRBV29-1 TGCAGCGTTGAGAGGGATTTTAATAGGATCATGAACACTGAAGCTTTCTTT CSVERDFNRIMNTEAFF
TRBD2 TRBJ2-4 NA TRBV5-8 TGTGCCAGCAGCTTGGCCCTAGCGGGGGGTCTTGACATTCAGTACTTC CASSLALAGGLDIQYF
TRBD2 TRBJ2-1 NA TRBV7-3 TGTGCCAGCAGGAAACCGGGACTAGCGACCAATGAGCAGTTCTTC CASRKPGLATNEQFF
TRBD1 TRBJ1-4 NA TRBV11-3 TGTGCCAGCAGCCGTCGGACAGGGGGTACAAATGAAAAACTGTTTTTT CASSRRTGGTNEKLFF
TRBD1 TRBJ1-2 NA TRBV6-5 TGTGCCAGCTCGAATACGGGACAGAGCTATGGCTACACCTTC CASSNTGQSYGYTF
TRBD1 TRBJ2-7 few TRBV5-1 TGCGCCAGCAGCTTGGATCCGGGACAGTTCTACGAGCAGTACTTC CASSLDPGQFYEQYF
TRBD2 TRBJ2-1 NA TRBV7-9 TGTGCCAGCAGCTTGTGGACTCCGCGGGAGGGTGAGCAGTTCTTC CASSLWTPREGEQFF
NA TRBJ1-1 once TRBV6-6 TGTGCCAGCAGTTACACTGACAGTGGGGCCACTGAAGCTTTCTTT CASSYTDSGATEAFF
TRBD2 TRBJ2-3 few TRBV11-3 TGTGCCAGCAGCTTAGAGGTTTTGTGGGAGGGGAGCACAGATACGCAGTATTTT CASSLEVLWEGSTDTQYF
TRBD2 TRBJ2-1 once TRBV7-9 TGTGCCAGCAGCCCAACTAGCGGGAGGACTCACAATGAGCAGTTCTTC CASSPTSGRTHNEQFF
NA TRBJ1-1 NA TRBV2 TGTGCCAGCAGTGAGTTTAGTACTGAAGCTTTCTTT CASSEFSTEAFF
NA TRBJ1-1 NA TRBV29-1 TGCAGCATTGGTAAAACCGAGGGGGACACTGAAGCTTTCTTT CSIGKTEGDTEAFF
TRBD2 TRBJ2-2 few TRBV5-1 TGCGCCAGCAGCTCCGTAGCGGGGGTGAACACCGGGGAGCTGTTTTTT CASSSVAGVNTGELFF
TRBD1 TRBJ2-3 NA TRBV6-5 TGTGCCAGCAGTTACGACAGGGGGCTTGCAGATACGCAGTATTTT CASSYDRGLADTQYF
NA TRBJ1-1 NA TRBV9 TGTGCCAGCAGAGGAGGGCCGAACACTGAAGCTTTCTTT CASRGGPNTEAFF
TRBD2 TRBJ2-1 NA TRBV11-3 TGTGCCAGCAGCTTAGATCTGGCTAGCGGGAGCTCCTACAATGAGCAGTTCTTC CASSLDLASGSSYNEQFF
TRBD1 TRBJ1-1 NA TRBV11-1 TGTGCCACCGCGGGACAGGGAGACACTGAAGCTTTCTTT CATAGQGDTEAFF
NA TRBJ1-6 once TRBV6-5 TGTGCCAGCAGTTACTACGAGGGTAATAATTCACCCCTCCACTTT CASSYYEGNNSPLHF
TRBD2 TRBJ2-2 NA TRBV9 TGTGCCAGCAGCGGTAGCGGGACGAACACCGGGGAGCTGTTTTTT CASSGSGTNTGELFF
NA TRBJ1-5 NA TRBV12-5 TGTGCTCGTGGCCTTGGGGGGGGGACCGGGGGACGTATTCAGCCCCAGCATTTT CARGLGGGTGGRIQPQHF
NA TRBJ1-1 NA TRBV6-1 TGTGCCAGCAGTGAAACAGGAGTGAACACTGAAGCTTTCTTT CASSETGVNTEAFF
NA TRBJ2-5 NA TRBV12-3/TRBV12-4 TGTGCCAGCAGTCGGGGGTTAGGAGAGACCCAGTACTTC CASSRGLGETQYF
NA TRBJ2-7 NA TRBV14 TGTGCCAGCAGCCATTTATTCGGGGAGCAGTACTTC CASSHLFGEQYF
NA TRBJ1-3 NA TRBV6-6 TGTGCCAGCACTCGCAGACTTAACCGGGACACGAAATCTAGAAACACCATATATTTT CASTRRLNRDTKSRNTIYF
TRBD1 TRBJ1-2 NA TRBV28 TGTGCCAGCAAACCGGGACAGGGAGGGGGCTACACCTTC CASKPGQGGGYTF
TRBD1 TRBJ2-7 NA TRBV11-3 TGTGCCAAAGCCCCCGGGACAGGGGTCCACGAGCAGTACTTC CAKAPGTGVHEQYF
NA TRBJ2-1 NA TRBV7-9 TGTGCCAGCAGCTTAGTGTACGTCAGGGACTACAATGAGCAGTTCTTC CASSLVYVRDYNEQFF
TRBD1 TRBJ1-4 NA TRBV7-6 TGTGCCAGCAGCTTAACGGTGGTGGGGACAGGGGATGAAAAACTGTTTTTT CASSLTVVGTGDEKLFF
TRBD1 TRBJ1-1 NA TRBV7-6 TGTGCCAGCAGCACAGGGGGGAAGAACACTGAAGCTTTCTTT CASSTGGKNTEAFF
NA TRBJ2-3 NA TRBV9 TGTGCCAGCAGCACTGCTTGGGGGGGCACAGATACGCAGTATTTT CASSTAWGGTDTQYF
TRBD1 TRBJ2-2 NA TRBV6-2/TRBV6-3 TGTGCCAGCAGTTACGCCTGGACAGGGGGCCTCGCCGGGGAGCTGTTTTTT CASSYAWTGGLAGELFF
NA TRBJ2-1 NA TRBV12-3/TRBV12-4 TGTGCCAGCAGTCAAACTAGAGAGCAGTTCTTC CASSQTREQFF
TRBD2 TRBJ2-1 NA TRBV24-1 TGTGCCACCAGAAGGACTAGCGGATACAATGAGCAGTTCTTC CATRRTSGYNEQFF
NA TRBJ2-2 few TRBV7-9 TGTGCCAGCGGGGTTTCGGCGGGGCGCTCGAACACCGGGGAGCTGTTTTTT CASGVSAGRSNTGELFF
TRBD1 TRBJ1-3 NA TRBV7-4 TGTGCCAGCAGCTTCTTGACAGGGAATTACTCTGGAAACACCATATATTTT CASSFLTGNYSGNTIYF